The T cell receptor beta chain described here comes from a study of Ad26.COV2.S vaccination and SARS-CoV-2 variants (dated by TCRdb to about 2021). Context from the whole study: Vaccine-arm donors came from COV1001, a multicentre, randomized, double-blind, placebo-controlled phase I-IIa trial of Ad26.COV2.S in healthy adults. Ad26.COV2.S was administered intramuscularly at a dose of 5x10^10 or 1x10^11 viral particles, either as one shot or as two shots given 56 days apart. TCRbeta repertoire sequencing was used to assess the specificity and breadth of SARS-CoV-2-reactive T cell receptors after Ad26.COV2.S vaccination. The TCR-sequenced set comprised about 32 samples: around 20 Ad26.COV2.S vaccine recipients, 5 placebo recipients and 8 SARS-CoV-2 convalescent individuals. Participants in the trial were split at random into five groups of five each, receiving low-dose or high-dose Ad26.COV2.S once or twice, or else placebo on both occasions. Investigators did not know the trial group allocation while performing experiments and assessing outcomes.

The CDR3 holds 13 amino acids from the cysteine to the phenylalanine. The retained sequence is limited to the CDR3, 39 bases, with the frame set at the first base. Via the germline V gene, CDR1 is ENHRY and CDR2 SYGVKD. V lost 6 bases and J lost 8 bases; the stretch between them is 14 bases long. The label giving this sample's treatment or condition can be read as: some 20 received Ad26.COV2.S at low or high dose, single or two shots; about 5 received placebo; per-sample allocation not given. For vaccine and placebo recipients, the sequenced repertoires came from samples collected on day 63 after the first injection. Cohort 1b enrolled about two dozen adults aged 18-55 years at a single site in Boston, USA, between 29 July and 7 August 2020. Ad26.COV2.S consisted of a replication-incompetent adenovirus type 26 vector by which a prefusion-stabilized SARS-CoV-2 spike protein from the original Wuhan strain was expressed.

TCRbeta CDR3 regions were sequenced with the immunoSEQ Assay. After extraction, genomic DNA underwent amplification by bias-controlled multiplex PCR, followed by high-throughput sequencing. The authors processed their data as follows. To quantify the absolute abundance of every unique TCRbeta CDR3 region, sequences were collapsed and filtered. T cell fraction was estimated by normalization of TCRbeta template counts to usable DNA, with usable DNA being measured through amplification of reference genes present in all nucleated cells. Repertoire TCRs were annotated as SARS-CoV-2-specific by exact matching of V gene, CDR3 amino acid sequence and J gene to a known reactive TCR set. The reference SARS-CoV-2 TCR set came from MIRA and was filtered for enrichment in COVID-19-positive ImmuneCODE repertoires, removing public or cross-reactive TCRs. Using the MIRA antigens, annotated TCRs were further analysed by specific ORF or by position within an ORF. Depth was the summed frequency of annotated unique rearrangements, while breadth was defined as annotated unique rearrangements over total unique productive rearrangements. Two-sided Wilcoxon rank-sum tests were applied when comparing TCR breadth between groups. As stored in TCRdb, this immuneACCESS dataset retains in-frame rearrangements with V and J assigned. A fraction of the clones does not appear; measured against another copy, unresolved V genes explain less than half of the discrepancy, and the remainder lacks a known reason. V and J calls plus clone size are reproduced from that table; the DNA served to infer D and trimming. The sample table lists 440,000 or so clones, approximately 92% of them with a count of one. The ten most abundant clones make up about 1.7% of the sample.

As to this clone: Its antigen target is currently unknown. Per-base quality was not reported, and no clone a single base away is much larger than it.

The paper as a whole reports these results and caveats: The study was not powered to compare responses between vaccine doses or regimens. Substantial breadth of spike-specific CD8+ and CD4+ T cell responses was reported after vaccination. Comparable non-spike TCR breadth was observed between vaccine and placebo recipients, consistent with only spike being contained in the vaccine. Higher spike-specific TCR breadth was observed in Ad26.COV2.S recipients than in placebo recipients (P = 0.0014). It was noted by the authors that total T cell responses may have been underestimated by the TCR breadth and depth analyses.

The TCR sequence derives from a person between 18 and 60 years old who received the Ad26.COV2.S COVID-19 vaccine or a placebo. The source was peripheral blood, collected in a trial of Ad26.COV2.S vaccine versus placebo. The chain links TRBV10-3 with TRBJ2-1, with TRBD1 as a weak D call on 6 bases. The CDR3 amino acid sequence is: CAIRIPGTHEQFF. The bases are TGTGCCATCAGGATACCCGGGACACATGAGCAGTTCTTC.